This passage covers 13 T cell receptor beta chains from one sample sequenced in a study of blood T cell repertoires in COVID-19. Generated by immunoSEQ multiplex PCR, the TCRdb table keeps only in-frame clones and is missing some. The table shows roughly 120,000 clones, with about 82% occurring only once. Sequencing was carried out using peripheral blood. The receptors originated from a human donor in a cohort sampled during active COVID-19.

V gene TRBV11-2 combines with J gene TRBJ2-2, with 9 positions matching TRBD2. Germline trimming cut 0 bases from V and 7 bases from J; bases unmatched to any gene: 6. The germline V gene encodes CDR1 SGHAT and CDR2 FQNNGV. There are 16 residues in the CDR3. For the CDR3, the DNA is TGTGCCAGCAGCTTAGAAGGACTAGCGAATGGCGGGGAGCTGTTTTTT. Amino acids: CASSLEGLANGGELFF.

This clone is a singleton in its sample. V gene TRBV7-9 combines with J gene TRBJ2-1, with D possibly TRBD2 on 5 matching bases. This CDR3 has 14 residues. Between the trimmed V and J ends, which lost 4 bases and 8 bases, there was a span of 15 bases. CDR1 and CDR2 from the germline V gene are SEHNR and FQNEAQ (reference sequence). CDR3 region: CASSSRGFNHEQFF. For the CDR3, the DNA is TGTGCCAGCAGCTCCCGGGGTTTCAACCATGAGCAGTTCTTC.

This clone is a singleton in its sample. The genes are TRBV5-1 and TRBJ2-3; tentatively, D is TRBD1 (6 bases). Trimming stripped 3 bases from V and 0 bases from J, with 11 bases between. Germline V gene lookup returns CDR1 SGHRS and CDR2 YFSETQ. The CDR3 length is 15 residues. CDR3 residues: CASSSDRYSTDTQYF. The CDR3 region has the DNA TGCGCCAGCAGCTCGGACAGATATAGCACAGATACGCAGTATTTT.

J is TRBJ1-1 and V is TRBV29-1; a possible D gene is TRBD1 (5 bases). V was shortened by 4 bases and J by 1 base, with 7 bases between the two germline ends. Germline V gives CDR1 SQVTM, CDR2 ANQGSEA. This CDR3 has 12 amino acids. The CDR3 here is CSVGGQNTEAFF. The CDR3 DNA follows: TGCAGCGTTGGTGGACAGAACACTGAAGCTTTCTTT.

The rearrangement uses TRBV6-2 or TRBV6-3 and TRBJ2-3; TRBD1 matches 7 bases. Germline V gives CDR1 MNHEY, CDR2 SVGEGT. CDR3 length: 18 residues. After removal of 0 bases from V and 6 bases from J, the junction contained 15 bases not matched to a gene. The CDR3 region is CASSYSGRRQGGSDTQYF. CDR3 in DNA: TGTGCCAGCAGTTACTCGGGGCGGAGACAGGGTGGATCCGATACGCAGTATTTT.

This clone was counted once. V and J are TRBV18 and TRBJ1-4; 8 positions match TRBD1. The CDR3 covers 15 residues. V was clipped by 3 bases and J by 9 bases; unmatched bases: 9. CDR1 is KGHSH and CDR2 is LQKENI in the germline V gene. The CDR3 loop reads CASSPTTGANKKLFF. The DNA of the CDR3 is TGTGCCAGCTCACCTACGACAGGGGCGAATAAAAAACTGTTTTTT.

The rearrangement joins TRBV5-4 to TRBJ1-1; D ambiguous. In germline, CDR1 is SGHNT, CDR2 YYREEE (reference sequence). This CDR3 spans 15 amino acids. The V and J ends lost 0 bases and 0 bases respectively, with 9 bases between them. CDR3 sequence: CASSLDAGMNTEAFF. The CDR3, as DNA: TGTGCCAGCAGCTTGGACGCGGGCATGAACACTGAAGCTTTCTTT. Complete variable domain (other parts from reference TRBV5-4 and TRBJ1-1): ETGVTQSPTHLIKTRGQQVTLRCSSQSGHNTVSWYQQALGQGPQFIFQYYREEENGRGNFPPRFSGLQFPNYSSELNVNALELDDSALYLCASSLDAGMNTEAFFGQGTRLTVV.

The gene calls are TRBV2 and TRBJ1-3, with unresolved D. V was shortened by 7 bases and J by 2 bases, with 9 bases between the two germline ends. CDR3 length: 13 residues. Germline V CDR1 and CDR2: SNHLY, FYNNEI. CDR3 DNA: TGTGCCAGCAAATATGAGGCTGGAAACACCATATATTTT. It translates to CASKYEAGNTIYF.

This clone has a handful of counts. The chain recombines TRBV10-1 with TRBJ1-5; D unclear. Per germline, CDR1 WNHNN and CDR2 SYGVQD (reference sequence). The CDR3 is made up of 13 amino acids. Trimming left V 4 bases short and J 5 bases short, with 9 bases between. CDR3 nucleotides: TGCGCCAGCAGTGGAGGATTCGATCAGCCCCAGCATTTT. Amino acids: CASSGGFDQPQHF.

This clone was counted a few times. The CDR3 nucleotides are TGTGCCAGCAGTGAACGACCCGATCTAAGGGGATCTGGAAACACCATATATTTT. Amino acid sequence: CASSERPDLRGSGNTIYF. The chain carries TRBV6-1 and TRBJ1-3; tentative D call: TRBD1 (5 bases). The CDR3 runs to 18 residues. Trimming took off 2 bases at V and 1 base at J, with 18 bases between the two ends. CDR1 MNHNS and CDR2 SASEGT come from the germline V gene.

The chain recombines TRBV25-1 with TRBJ1-2; the D gene is possibly TRBD1 (5 bases). The CDR3 is 15 residues long. V was shortened by 3 bases and J by 3 bases, with 14 bases between the two germline ends. Germline V gives CDR1 MGHDK, CDR2 SYGVNS. This CDR3 reads CASSDLSETDYGYTF. The CDR3 DNA is TGTGCCAGCAGTGATCTATCCGAGACAGACTATGGCTACACCTTC.

The J gene is TRBJ1-6, the V gene TRBV11-1; D gene unclear. This CDR3 has 13 amino acids. Germline values: CDR1 SGHAT, CDR2 FQDESV (reference sequence). Trimming took 6 bases from V and 7 from J, leaving 10 bases between them. CDR3 sequence reads: CASSLDGNSPLHF. The CDR3 region has the DNA TGTGCCAGCAGTCTCGACGGGAATTCACCCCTCCACTTT. The full variable domain, completed using reference TRBV11-1 and TRBJ1-6, is EAEVAQSPRYKITEKSQAVAFWCDPISGHATLYWYRQILGQGPELLVQFQDESVVDDSQLPKDRFSAERLKGVDSTLKIQPAELGDSAMYLCASSLDGNSPLHFGNGTRLTVT.

The chain couples TRBV6-5 to TRBJ1-2; D is unclear. The CDR3 covers 11 residues. Trimming cost V 8 bases and J 2 bases, with 6 bases left between them. Germline CDR1 is MNHEY and CDR2 is SVGAGI. CDR3 DNA: TGTGCCAGCGAACAGAACTATGGCTACACCTTC. Encoded protein: CASEQNYGYTF.